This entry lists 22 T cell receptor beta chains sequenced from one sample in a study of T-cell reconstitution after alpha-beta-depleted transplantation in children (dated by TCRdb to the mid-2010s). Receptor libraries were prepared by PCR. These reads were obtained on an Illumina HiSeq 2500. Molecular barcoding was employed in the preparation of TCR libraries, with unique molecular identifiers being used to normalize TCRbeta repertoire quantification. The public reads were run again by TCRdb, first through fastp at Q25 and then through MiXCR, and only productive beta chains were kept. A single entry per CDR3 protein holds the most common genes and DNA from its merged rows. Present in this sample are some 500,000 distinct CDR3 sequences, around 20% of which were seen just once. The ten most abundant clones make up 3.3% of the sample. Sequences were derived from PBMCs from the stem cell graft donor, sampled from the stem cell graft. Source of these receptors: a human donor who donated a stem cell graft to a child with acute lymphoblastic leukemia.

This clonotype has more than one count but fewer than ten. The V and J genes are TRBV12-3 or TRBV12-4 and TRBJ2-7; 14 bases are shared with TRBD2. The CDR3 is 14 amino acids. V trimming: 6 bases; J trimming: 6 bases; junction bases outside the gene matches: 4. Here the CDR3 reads CASRRLAGGLEQYF. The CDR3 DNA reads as TGTGCCAGCAGGAGACTAGCGGGAGGGCTCGAGCAGTACTTC.

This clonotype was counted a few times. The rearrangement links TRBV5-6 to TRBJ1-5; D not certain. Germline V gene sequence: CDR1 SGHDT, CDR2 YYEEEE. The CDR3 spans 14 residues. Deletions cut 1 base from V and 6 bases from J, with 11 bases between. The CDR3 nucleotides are TGTGCCAGCAGCTTGAGAAGGGATGGTCAGCCCCAGCATTTT. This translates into CASSLRRDGQPQHF.

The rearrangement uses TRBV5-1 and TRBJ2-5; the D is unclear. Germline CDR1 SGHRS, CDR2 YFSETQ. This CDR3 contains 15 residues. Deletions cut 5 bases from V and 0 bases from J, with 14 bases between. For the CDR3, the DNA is TGCGCCAGCAGTATAGCCGTCCGGGACCAAGAGACCCAGTACTTC. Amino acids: CASSIAVRDQETQYF.

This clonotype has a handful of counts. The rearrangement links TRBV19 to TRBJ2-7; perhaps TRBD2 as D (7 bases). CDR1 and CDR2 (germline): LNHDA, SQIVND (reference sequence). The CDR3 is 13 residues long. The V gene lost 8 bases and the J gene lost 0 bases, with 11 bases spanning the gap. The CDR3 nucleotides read TGTGCCAGTGGCGGGGGCAACTCCTACGAGCAGTACTTC. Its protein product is CASGGGNSYEQYF. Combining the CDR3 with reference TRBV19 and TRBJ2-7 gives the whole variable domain DGGITQSPKYLFRKEGQNVTLSCEQNLNHDAMYWYRQDPGQGLRLIYYSQIVNDFQKGDIAEGYSVSREKKESFPLTVTSAQKNPTAFYLCASGGGNSYEQYFGPGTRLTVT.

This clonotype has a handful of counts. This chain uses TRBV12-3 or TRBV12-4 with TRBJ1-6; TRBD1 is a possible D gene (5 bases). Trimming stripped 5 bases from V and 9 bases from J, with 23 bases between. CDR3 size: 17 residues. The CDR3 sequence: CASSHRIGGLDGSPLHF. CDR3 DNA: TGTGCCAGCAGTCACCGAATCGGGGGGTTAGATGGTTCACCCCTCCACTTT.

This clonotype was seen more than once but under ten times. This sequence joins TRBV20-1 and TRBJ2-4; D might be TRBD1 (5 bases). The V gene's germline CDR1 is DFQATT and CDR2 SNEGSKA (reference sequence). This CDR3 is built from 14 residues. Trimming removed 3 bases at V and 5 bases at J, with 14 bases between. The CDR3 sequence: CSASRRQGQNIQYF. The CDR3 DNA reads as TGCAGTGCTAGTAGGCGGCAGGGTCAAAACATTCAGTACTTC.

The CDR3 DNA sequence: TGTGCCAGCAGGGCCTTACCAGGGGAGCTCGGCGCAGATACGCAGTATTTT. This gives the protein CASRALPGELGADTQYF. This chain connects TRBV25-1 to TRBJ2-3; D may be TRBD1 (6 bases). Germline assignment: CDR1 MGHDK and CDR2 SYGVNS. Trimming removed 6 bases from V and 4 bases from J, with 23 bases in between. CDR3 length: 17 residues.

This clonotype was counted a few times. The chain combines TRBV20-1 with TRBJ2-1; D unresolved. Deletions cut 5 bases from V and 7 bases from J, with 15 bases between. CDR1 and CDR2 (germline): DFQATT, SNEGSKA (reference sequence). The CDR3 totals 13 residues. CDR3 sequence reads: CSASNPAGNEQFF. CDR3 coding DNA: TGCAGTGCTTCCAACCCGGCCGGGAATGAGCAGTTCTTC.

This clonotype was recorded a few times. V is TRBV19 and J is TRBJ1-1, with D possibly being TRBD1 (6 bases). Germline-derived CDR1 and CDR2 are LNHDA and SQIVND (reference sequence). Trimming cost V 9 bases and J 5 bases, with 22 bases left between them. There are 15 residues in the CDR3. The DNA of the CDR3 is TGTGCCAGCGCTCTCCTAGGGGGAAGGGGGACTGAAGCTTTCTTT. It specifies CASALLGGRGTEAFF.

The CDR3 coding sequence is TGTGCCAGCAGTGAACAGGGTTTTGGGAAGGATGAGCAGTTCTTC. Encoded protein: CASSEQGFGKDEQFF. The V gene is TRBV25-1, the J gene TRBJ2-1, with D maybe TRBD1 (5 bases). This CDR3 spans 15 amino acids. Per germline, CDR1 MGHDK and CDR2 SYGVNS. The ends were cut back, 2 bases at V and 8 bases at J, with 16 bases in the middle.

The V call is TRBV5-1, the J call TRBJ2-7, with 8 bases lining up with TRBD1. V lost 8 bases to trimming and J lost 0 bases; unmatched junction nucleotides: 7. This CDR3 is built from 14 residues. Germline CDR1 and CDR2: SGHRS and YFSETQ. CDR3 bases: TGCGCCAGTGCGACCGGGACAGGCTCCTACGAGCAGTACTTC. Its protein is CASATGTGSYEQYF.

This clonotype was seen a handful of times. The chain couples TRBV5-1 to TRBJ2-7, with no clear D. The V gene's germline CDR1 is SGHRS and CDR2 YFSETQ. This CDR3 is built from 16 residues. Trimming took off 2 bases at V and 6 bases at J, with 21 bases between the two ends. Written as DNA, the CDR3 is TGCGCCAGCAGCTTTCAGAAGAGTACGCCCAGATCCGAGCAGTACTTC. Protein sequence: CASSFQKSTPRSEQYF. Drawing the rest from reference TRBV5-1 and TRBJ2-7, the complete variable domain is KAGVTQTPRYLIKTRGQQVTLSCSPISGHRSVSWYQQTPGQGLQFLFEYFSETQRNKGNFPGRFSGRQFSNSRSEMNVSTLELGDSALYLCASSFQKSTPRSEQYFGPGTRLTVT.

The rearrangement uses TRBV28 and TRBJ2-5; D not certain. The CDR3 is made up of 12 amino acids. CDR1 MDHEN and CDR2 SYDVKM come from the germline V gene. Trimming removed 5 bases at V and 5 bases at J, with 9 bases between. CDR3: CASSVHRETQYF. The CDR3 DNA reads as TGTGCCAGCAGTGTCCATCGGGAGACCCAGTACTTC. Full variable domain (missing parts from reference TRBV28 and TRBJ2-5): DVKVTQSSRYLVKRTGEKVFLECVQDMDHENMFWYRQDPGLGLRLIYFSYDVKMKEKGDIPEGYSVSREKKERFSLILESASTNQTSMYLCASSVHRETQYFGPGTRLLVL.

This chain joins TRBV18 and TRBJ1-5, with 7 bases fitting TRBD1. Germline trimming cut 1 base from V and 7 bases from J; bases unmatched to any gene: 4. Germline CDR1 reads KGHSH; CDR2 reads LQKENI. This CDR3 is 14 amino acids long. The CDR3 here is CASSPQGASQPQHF. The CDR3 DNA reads TGTGCCAGCTCACCACAGGGGGCAAGCCAGCCCCAGCATTTT.

Here the CDR3 reads CASSSVMRLARREQFF. The CDR3 nucleotides are TGTGCCAGCAGCTCCGTGATGAGACTAGCGCGTAGGGAGCAGTTCTTC. This chain joins TRBV7-3 and TRBJ2-1; 8 bases line up with TRBD2. V lost 4 bases, J lost 10 bases, and 15 bases stayed unmatched. From germline, CDR1 is SGHTA and CDR2 FQGTGA. CDR3 length equals 16 residues.

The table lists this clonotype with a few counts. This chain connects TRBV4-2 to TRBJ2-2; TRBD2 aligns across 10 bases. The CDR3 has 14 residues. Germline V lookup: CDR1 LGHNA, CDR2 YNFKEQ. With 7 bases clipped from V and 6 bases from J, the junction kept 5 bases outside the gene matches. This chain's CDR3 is CASTLAGVAGELFF. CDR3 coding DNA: TGTGCCAGCACTCTAGCGGGAGTGGCCGGGGAGCTGTTTTTT.

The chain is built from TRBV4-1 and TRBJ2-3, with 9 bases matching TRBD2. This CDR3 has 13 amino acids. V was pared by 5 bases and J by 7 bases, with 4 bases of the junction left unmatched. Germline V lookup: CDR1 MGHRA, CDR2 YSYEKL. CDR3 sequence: CASSYGTSYTQYF. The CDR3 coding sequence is TGCGCCAGCAGCTATGGGACTAGCTATACGCAGTATTTT.

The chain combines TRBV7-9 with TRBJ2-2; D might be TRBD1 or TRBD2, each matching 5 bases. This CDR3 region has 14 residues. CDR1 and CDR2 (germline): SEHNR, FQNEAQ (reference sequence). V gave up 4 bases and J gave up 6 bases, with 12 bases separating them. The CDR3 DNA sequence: TGTGCCAGCAGCTGGGACGTTGGGGCCGGGGAGCTGTTTTTT. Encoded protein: CASSWDVGAGELFF.

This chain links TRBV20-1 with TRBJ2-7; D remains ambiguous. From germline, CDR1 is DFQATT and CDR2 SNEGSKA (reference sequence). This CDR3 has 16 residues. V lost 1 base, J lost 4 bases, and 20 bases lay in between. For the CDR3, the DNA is TGCAGTGCTAGAGCTTTTTCGGGCCCCGAGTGGTACGAGCAGTACTTC. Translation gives CSARAFSGPEWYEQYF.

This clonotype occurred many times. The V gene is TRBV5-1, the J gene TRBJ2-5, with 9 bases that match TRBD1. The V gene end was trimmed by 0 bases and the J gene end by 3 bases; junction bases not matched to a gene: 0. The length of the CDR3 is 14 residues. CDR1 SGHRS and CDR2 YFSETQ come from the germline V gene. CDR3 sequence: CASSLGTGEETQYF. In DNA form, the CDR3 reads TGCGCCAGCAGCTTGGGGACAGGGGAAGAGACCCAGTACTTC.

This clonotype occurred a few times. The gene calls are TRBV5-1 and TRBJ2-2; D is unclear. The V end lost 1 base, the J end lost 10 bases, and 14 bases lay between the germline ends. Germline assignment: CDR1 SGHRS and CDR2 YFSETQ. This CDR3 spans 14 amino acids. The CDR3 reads CASSLNPRRSELFF. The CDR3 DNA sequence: TGCGCCAGCAGCTTGAATCCGCGTCGATCGGAGCTGTTTTTT.

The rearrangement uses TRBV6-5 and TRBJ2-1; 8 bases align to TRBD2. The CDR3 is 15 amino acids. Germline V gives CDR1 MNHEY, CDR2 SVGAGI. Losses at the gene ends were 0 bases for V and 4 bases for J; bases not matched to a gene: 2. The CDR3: CASSYSGGGYNEQFF. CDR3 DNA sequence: TGTGCCAGCAGTTACTCAGGCGGGGGGTACAATGAGCAGTTCTTC.